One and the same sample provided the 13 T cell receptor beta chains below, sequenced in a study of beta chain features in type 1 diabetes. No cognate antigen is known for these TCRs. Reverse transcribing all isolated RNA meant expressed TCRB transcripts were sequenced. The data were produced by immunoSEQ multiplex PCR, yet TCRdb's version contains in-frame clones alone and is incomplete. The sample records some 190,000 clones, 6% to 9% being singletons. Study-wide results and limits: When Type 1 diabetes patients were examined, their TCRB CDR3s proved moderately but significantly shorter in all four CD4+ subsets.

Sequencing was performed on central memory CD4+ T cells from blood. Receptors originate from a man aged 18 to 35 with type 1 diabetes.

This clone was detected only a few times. The CDR3 region is CAWTGSGALNTEAFF. In DNA form, the CDR3 reads TGTGCCTGGACGGGGTCCGGAGCCCTAAACACTGAAGCTTTCTTT. The rearrangement uses TRBV30 and TRBJ1-1; D ambiguous. Germline CDR1 reads GTSNPN; CDR2 reads SVGIG (reference sequence). The V end lost 4 bases, the J end lost 2 bases, and 17 bases lay between the germline ends. The CDR3 totals 15 residues. Full variable domain (rest looked up from reference TRBV30 and TRBJ1-1): SQTIHQWPATLVQPVGSPLSLECTVEGTSNPNLYWYRQAAGRGLQLLFYSVGIGQISSEVPQNLSASRPQDRQFILSSKKLLLSDSGFYLCAWTGSGALNTEAFFGQGTRLTVV.

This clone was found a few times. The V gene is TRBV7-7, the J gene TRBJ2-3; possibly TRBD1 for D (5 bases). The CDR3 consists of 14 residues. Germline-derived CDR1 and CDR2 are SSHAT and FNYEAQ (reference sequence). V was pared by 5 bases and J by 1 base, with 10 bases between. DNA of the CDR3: TGTGCCAGCAGCCCATCGACAGGCACAGATACGCAGTATTTT. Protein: CASSPSTGTDTQYF.

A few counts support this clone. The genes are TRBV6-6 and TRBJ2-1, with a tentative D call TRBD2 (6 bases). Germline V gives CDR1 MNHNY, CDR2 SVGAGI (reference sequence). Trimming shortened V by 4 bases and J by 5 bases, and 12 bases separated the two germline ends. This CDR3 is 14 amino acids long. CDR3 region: CASSSKGRNNEQFF. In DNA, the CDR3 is TGTGCCAGCAGTTCAAAAGGGAGGAACAATGAGCAGTTCTTC.

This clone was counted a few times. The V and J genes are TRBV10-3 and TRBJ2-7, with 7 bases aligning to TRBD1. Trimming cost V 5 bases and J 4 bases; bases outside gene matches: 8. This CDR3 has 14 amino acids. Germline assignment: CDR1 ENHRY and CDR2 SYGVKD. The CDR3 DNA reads TGTGCCATCAGTCCCTTGACAGGGCTTTACGAGCAGTACTTC. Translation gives CAISPLTGLYEQYF.

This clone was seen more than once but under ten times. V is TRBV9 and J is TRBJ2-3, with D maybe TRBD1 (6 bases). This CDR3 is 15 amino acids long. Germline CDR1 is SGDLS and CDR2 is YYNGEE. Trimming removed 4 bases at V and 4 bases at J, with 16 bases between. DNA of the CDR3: TGTGCCAGCAGCCCCGACAGGTTTGGCGCAGATACGCAGTATTTT. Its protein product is CASSPDRFGADTQYF. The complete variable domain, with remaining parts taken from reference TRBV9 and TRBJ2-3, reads DSGVTQTPKHLITATGQRVTLRCSPRSGDLSVYWYQQSLDQGLQFLIQYYNGEERAKGNILERFSAQQFPDLHSELNLSSLELGDSALYFCASSPDRFGADTQYFGPGTRLTVL.

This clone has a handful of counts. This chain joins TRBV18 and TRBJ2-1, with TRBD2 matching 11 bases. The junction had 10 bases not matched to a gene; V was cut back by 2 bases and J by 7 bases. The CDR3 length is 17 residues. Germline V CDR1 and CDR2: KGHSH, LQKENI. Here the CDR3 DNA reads TGTGCCAGCTCACCAGGACTACTAGCGGGAGTCGGTAATGAGCAGTTCTTC. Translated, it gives CASSPGLLAGVGNEQFF.

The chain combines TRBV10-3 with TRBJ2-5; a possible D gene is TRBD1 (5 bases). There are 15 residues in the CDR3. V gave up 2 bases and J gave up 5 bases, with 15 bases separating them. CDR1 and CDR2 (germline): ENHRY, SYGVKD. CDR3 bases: TGTGCCATCAGTGAGAGCACAGGTCGAAGGGAGACCCAGTACTTC. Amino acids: CAISESTGRRETQYF.

The CDR3 protein is CASSYSMEGTRGYTF. The CDR3 DNA follows: TGTGCCAGCAGTTACTCGATGGAGGGTACGAGGGGCTACACCTTC. V and J are TRBV6-5 and TRBJ1-2; D call uncertain. Trimming took 0 bases from V and 8 from J, leaving 16 bases between them. This CDR3 comprises 15 residues. The V gene's germline CDR1 is MNHEY and CDR2 SVGAGI.

CDR3 nucleotides: TGTGCCAGTAGTATAGAACTGAGCGGGGCTAGCACAGATACGCAGTATTTT. Its translation: CASSIELSGASTDTQYF. This chain uses TRBV19 with TRBJ2-3, with 7 bases lining up with TRBD2. The germline gives CDR1 LNHDA, CDR2 SQIVND (reference sequence). The CDR3 runs to 17 residues. Trimming at V came to 0 bases and at J to 0 bases, leaving 6 bases not matched to a gene.

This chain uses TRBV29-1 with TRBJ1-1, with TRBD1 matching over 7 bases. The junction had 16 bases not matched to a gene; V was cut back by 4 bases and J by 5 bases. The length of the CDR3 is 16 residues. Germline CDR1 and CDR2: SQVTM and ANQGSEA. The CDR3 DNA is TGCAGCGTTGGTCGAAACCCGGACAGGCGGTGGACTGAAGCTTTCTTT. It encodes CSVGRNPDRRWTEAFF.

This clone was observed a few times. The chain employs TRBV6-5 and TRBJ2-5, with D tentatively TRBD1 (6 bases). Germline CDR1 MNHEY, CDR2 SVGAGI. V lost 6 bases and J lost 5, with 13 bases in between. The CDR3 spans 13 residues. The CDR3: CASSSDRRETQYF. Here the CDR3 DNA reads TGTGCCAGCAGCAGCGACAGGCGGGAGACCCAGTACTTC.

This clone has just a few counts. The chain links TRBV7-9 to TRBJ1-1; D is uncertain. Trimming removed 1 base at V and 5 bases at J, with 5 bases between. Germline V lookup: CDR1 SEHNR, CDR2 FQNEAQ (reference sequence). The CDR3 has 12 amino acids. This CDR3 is CASSLETTEAFF. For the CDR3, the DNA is TGTGCCAGCAGCTTAGAGACTACTGAAGCTTTCTTT.

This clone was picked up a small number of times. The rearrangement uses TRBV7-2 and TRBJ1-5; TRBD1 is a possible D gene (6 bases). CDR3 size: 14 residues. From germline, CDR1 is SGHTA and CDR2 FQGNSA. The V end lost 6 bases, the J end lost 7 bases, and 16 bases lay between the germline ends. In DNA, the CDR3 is TGTGCCAGCAGTTATCCGACAGGCCGCCAGCCCCAGCATTTT. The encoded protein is CASSYPTGRQPQHF.